This record concerns one T cell receptor (beta chain) sequence. This record comes from a study of blood T cell repertoires in COVID-19. The wider study: Nucleic acid was either cDNA or gDNA, and it came from T cells, B-cell-depleted T cells, or PBMCs.

Original processing notes: Reference gene primer amplification yielded estimated nucleated cell counts. The repertoire was sequenced with immunoSEQ multiplex PCR; TCRdb's copy has only in-frame clones and lacks some. V, J and clone size are those of that table, while D and trimming were read from the DNA. Of roughly 190,000 clones in the sample, about 86% were seen once. The V gene's germline CDR1 is LNHDA and CDR2 SQIVND (reference sequence). The CDR3 loop spans 15 amino acids. With 3 bases removed from V and 0 bases from J, the gap between germline ends came to 9 bases. The sample comprised peripheral blood. The V and J genes are TRBV19 and TRBJ1-3; no reliable D call. This receptor was taken from a human donor with acute or convalescent COVID-19. The donor label of this sample is uncertain. CDR3 nucleotide sequence: TGTGCCAGTAGTATTGAAACGAGCTCTGGAAACACCATATATTTT. Translating it yields CASSIETSSGNTIYF. The full variable domain, rest sourced from reference TRBV19 and TRBJ1-3, is DGGITQSPKYLFRKEGQNVTLSCEQNLNHDAMYWYRQDPGQGLRLIYYSQIVNDFQKGDIAEGYSVSREKKESFPLTVTSAQKNPTAFYLCASSIETSSGNTIYFGEGSWLTVV.